This is a list of T cell receptor beta chains from one sample in a study of T cells after yellow fever vaccination. MiXCR, run by TCRdb on the 5' RACE reads, gives a single entry per CDR3 protein. Of approximately 550,000 distinct CDR3 sequences in the sample, roughly 19% are singletons; the top ten hold 13% to 15%. The specimen was PBMCs, collected 15 days after the yellow fever booster vaccination. These receptors were collected from a man aged 25-45 years who received the YFV17D yellow fever vaccine. The CDR3 runs from the conserved cysteine through the conserved F or W. Fields, in order: CDR3 protein, CDR3 DNA, V gene, clone size, D gene, J gene. A D gene is named only where the DNA matches it firmly. Clone size is not always given. Where it is, it says once, few, many or a class for expanded clones.

cdr3_aa: CASSSSGTGRTEAFF; cdr3_nt: TGTGCCAGCAGCTCCTCCGGGACAGGTCGGACTGAAGCTTTCTTT; v_call: TRBV7-9; clone_size: NA; d_call: TRBD1; j_call: TRBJ1-1
cdr3_aa: CASRGLGASPLHF; cdr3_nt: TGTGCCAGCAGGGGGCTCGGGGCTTCACCCCTCCACTTT; v_call: TRBV27; clone_size: few; d_call: NA; j_call: TRBJ1-6
cdr3_aa: CASSFRGAGELFF; cdr3_nt: TGCGCCAGCAGCTTCCGGGGGGCCGGGGAGCTGTTTTTT; v_call: TRBV5-1; clone_size: few; d_call: TRBD2; j_call: TRBJ2-2
cdr3_aa: CSVEGQAIWGYTF; cdr3_nt: TGCAGCGTTGAGGGTCAGGCGATTTGGGGGTACACCTTC; v_call: TRBV29-1; clone_size: NA; d_call: NA; j_call: TRBJ1-2
cdr3_aa: CASSFTEPGTDTQYF; cdr3_nt: TGCGCCAGCAGCTTCACGGAGCCGGGCACAGATACGCAGTATTTT; v_call: TRBV5-1; clone_size: few; d_call: NA; j_call: TRBJ2-3
cdr3_aa: CASSQLTGSSYEQYF; cdr3_nt: TGTGCCAGCAGCCAATTAACAGGGAGCTCCTACGAGCAGTACTTC; v_call: TRBV14; clone_size: few; d_call: NA; j_call: TRBJ2-7
cdr3_aa: CASPQGVCHNEQFF; cdr3_nt: TGCGCCAGCCCCCAGGGGGTGTGCCACAATGAGCAGTTCTTC; v_call: TRBV5-1; clone_size: NA; d_call: TRBD1; j_call: TRBJ2-1
cdr3_aa: CASRGVSSGTGTDTQYF; cdr3_nt: TGTGCCAGCAGGGGAGTTTCTAGCGGGACAGGCACAGATACGCAGTATTTT; v_call: TRBV28; clone_size: NA; d_call: TRBD2; j_call: TRBJ2-3
cdr3_aa: CSALDGTDTQYF; cdr3_nt: TGCAGTGCCCTAGATGGCACAGATACGCAGTATTTT; v_call: TRBV20-1; clone_size: few; d_call: NA; j_call: TRBJ2-3
cdr3_aa: CASRLGGDRSYEQYF; cdr3_nt: TGTGCCAGCAGACTAGGGGGGGACAGATCCTACGAGCAGTACTTC; v_call: TRBV7-9; clone_size: few; d_call: NA; j_call: TRBJ2-7
cdr3_aa: CSSSPRTATDTQYF; cdr3_nt: TGTTCCAGCAGCCCCCGGACAGCAACCGATACGCAGTATTTT; v_call: TRBV7-3; clone_size: few; d_call: NA; j_call: TRBJ2-3
cdr3_aa: CSASTPGTPTGELFF; cdr3_nt: TGCAGTGCTAGCACTCCCGGGACACCCACCGGGGAGCTGTTTTTT; v_call: TRBV20-1; clone_size: NA; d_call: NA; j_call: TRBJ2-2
cdr3_aa: CASSSVYRELFF; cdr3_nt: TGTGCCAGCAGCTCCGTATATAGGGAGCTGTTTTTT; v_call: TRBV5-6; clone_size: few; d_call: NA; j_call: TRBJ2-2
cdr3_aa: CTVDRGGGELFF; cdr3_nt: TGCACCGTCGACAGGGGCGGCGGGGAGCTGTTTTTT; v_call: TRBV29-1; clone_size: NA; d_call: TRBD1; j_call: TRBJ2-2
cdr3_aa: CAINAQAAGGNTGELFF; cdr3_nt: TGTGCCATCAACGCGCAGGCCGCGGGAGGGAACACCGGGGAGCTGTTTTTT; v_call: TRBV10-3; clone_size: many; d_call: TRBD2; j_call: TRBJ2-2
cdr3_aa: CASLAHYNEQFF; cdr3_nt: TGTGCCAGTCTAGCGCACTACAATGAGCAGTTCTTC; v_call: TRBV25-1; clone_size: NA; d_call: NA; j_call: TRBJ2-1
cdr3_aa: CATSDPGRPSTDTQYF; cdr3_nt: TGTGCCACCAGTGATCCCGGACGACCTAGCACAGATACGCAGTATTTT; v_call: TRBV24-1; clone_size: once; d_call: NA; j_call: TRBJ2-3
cdr3_aa: CASIPRTAGTTDTQYF; cdr3_nt: TGTGCCAGCATCCCGCGCACAGCGGGGACCACAGATACGCAGTATTTT; v_call: TRBV12-3/TRBV12-4; clone_size: NA; d_call: TRBD2; j_call: TRBJ2-3
cdr3_aa: CASSSGVGNVLTF; cdr3_nt: TGTGCCAGCAGCTCTGGGGTGGGCAACGTCCTGACTTTC; v_call: TRBV5-4; clone_size: NA; d_call: NA; j_call: TRBJ2-6
cdr3_aa: CASSEGQVVDTEAFF; cdr3_nt: TGTGCCAGCAGCGAGGGACAGGTAGTAGACACTGAAGCTTTCTTT; v_call: TRBV7-9; clone_size: NA; d_call: TRBD1; j_call: TRBJ1-1
cdr3_aa: CASSVADVSNYGYTF; cdr3_nt: TGTGCCAGCAGCGTAGCCGACGTTTCAAACTATGGCTACACCTTC; v_call: TRBV9; clone_size: many; d_call: NA; j_call: TRBJ1-2
cdr3_aa: CASSYGSGRGTQYF; cdr3_nt: TGTGCCAGCAGTTACGGGTCTGGGAGGGGGACCCAGTACTTC; v_call: TRBV6-5; clone_size: few; d_call: TRBD2; j_call: TRBJ2-5
cdr3_aa: CASSYGEPPRGSHNEQFF; cdr3_nt: TGTGCCAGCAGTTACGGGGAACCCCCGCGCGGGTCCCACAATGAGCAGTTCTTC; v_call: TRBV6-5; clone_size: few; d_call: NA; j_call: TRBJ2-1
cdr3_aa: CASSDRDRAYEQYF; cdr3_nt: TGCGCCAGCAGTGACCGGGACAGAGCCTACGAGCAGTACTTC; v_call: TRBV10-1; clone_size: NA; d_call: TRBD1; j_call: TRBJ2-7
cdr3_aa: CSARATASGVQETQYF; cdr3_nt: TGCAGTGCTAGAGCTACGGCTAGCGGGGTACAAGAGACCCAGTACTTC; v_call: TRBV20-1; clone_size: NA; d_call: TRBD2; j_call: TRBJ2-5
cdr3_aa: CASSLPGGEETQYF; cdr3_nt: TGTGCCAGCAGCTTGCCGGGCGGAGAAGAGACCCAGTACTTC; v_call: TRBV5-4; clone_size: few; d_call: NA; j_call: TRBJ2-5
cdr3_aa: CASSLQGLDKNIQYF; cdr3_nt: TGTGCCAGCAGTCTACAGGGTTTGGACAAAAACATTCAGTACTTC; v_call: TRBV12-3/TRBV12-4; clone_size: NA; d_call: NA; j_call: TRBJ2-4
cdr3_aa: CASSLPEVGGNEQFF; cdr3_nt: TGTGCCAGCAGCCTCCCGGAGGTGGGAGGAAATGAGCAGTTCTTC; v_call: TRBV11-2; clone_size: few; d_call: NA; j_call: TRBJ2-1
cdr3_aa: CASSSSGAAGAQYF; cdr3_nt: TGTGCCAGCAGCTCGTCAGGAGCCGCCGGGGCCCAGTACTTC; v_call: TRBV11-2; clone_size: NA; d_call: NA; j_call: TRBJ2-5
cdr3_aa: CASSLWDRGYTF; cdr3_nt: TGTGCCAGCAGTTTATGGGACCGGGGCTACACCTTC; v_call: TRBV12-3/TRBV12-4; clone_size: few; d_call: NA; j_call: TRBJ1-2
cdr3_aa: CASRNDRVRSDTQYF; cdr3_nt: TGTGCCAGCAGGAATGACAGGGTCCGCTCAGATACGCAGTATTTT; v_call: TRBV11-2; clone_size: many; d_call: TRBD1; j_call: TRBJ2-3
cdr3_aa: CASSREGGAYEQYF; cdr3_nt: TGTGCCAGCAGTCGGGAGGGTGGGGCCTACGAGCAGTACTTC; v_call: TRBV25-1; clone_size: few; d_call: TRBD2; j_call: TRBJ2-7
cdr3_aa: CASSFTQRNNEQFF; cdr3_nt: TGTGCCAGCAGCTTCACCCAGCGGAACAATGAGCAGTTCTTC; v_call: TRBV3-1; clone_size: few; d_call: NA; j_call: TRBJ2-1
cdr3_aa: CASSLAQTANEQFF; cdr3_nt: TGTGCCAGCAGTTTAGCCCAGACAGCCAATGAGCAGTTCTTC; v_call: TRBV12-3/TRBV12-4; clone_size: NA; d_call: NA; j_call: TRBJ2-1
cdr3_aa: CASSLGGLGMDTQYF; cdr3_nt: TGTGCCAGCAGCTTGGGGGGACTGGGGATGGATACGCAGTATTTT; v_call: TRBV7-2; clone_size: NA; d_call: NA; j_call: TRBJ2-3
cdr3_aa: CASSRTHNEQFF; cdr3_nt: TGTGCCAGCAGCAGGACCCACAATGAGCAGTTCTTC; v_call: TRBV11-3; clone_size: NA; d_call: NA; j_call: TRBJ2-1
cdr3_aa: CASSLAVLGQGLDEQYF; cdr3_nt: TGCGCCAGCAGCTTGGCAGTCCTGGGGCAGGGCCTGGACGAGCAGTACTTC; v_call: TRBV5-1; clone_size: NA; d_call: NA; j_call: TRBJ2-7
cdr3_aa: CASSSIAGGNNEQFF; cdr3_nt: TGCGCCAGCAGCTCTATAGCGGGAGGGAACAATGAGCAGTTCTTC; v_call: TRBV5-1; clone_size: NA; d_call: TRBD2; j_call: TRBJ2-1
cdr3_aa: CASGVQRRYNEQFF; cdr3_nt: TGTGCCAGTGGGGTCCAGCGGAGATACAATGAGCAGTTCTTC; v_call: TRBV12-3/TRBV12-4; clone_size: few; d_call: NA; j_call: TRBJ2-1
cdr3_aa: CASSPWGGRGTDTQYF; cdr3_nt: TGTGCCAGCAGTCCGTGGGGCGGGAGGGGCACAGATACGCAGTATTTT; v_call: TRBV6-1; clone_size: NA; d_call: TRBD2; j_call: TRBJ2-3
cdr3_aa: CASNLGQGAGELFF; cdr3_nt: TGTGCCAGCAACTTAGGACAGGGAGCCGGGGAGCTGTTTTTT; v_call: TRBV7-2; clone_size: NA; d_call: TRBD1; j_call: TRBJ2-2
cdr3_aa: CSVRVLGGTQYF; cdr3_nt: TGCAGCGTTCGGGTCCTCGGGGGGACCCAGTACTTC; v_call: TRBV29-1; clone_size: many; d_call: NA; j_call: TRBJ2-5
cdr3_aa: CAIMGPGTGTSGSYNEQFF; cdr3_nt: TGTGCCATCATGGGCCCCGGGACAGGGACTAGCGGTTCCTACAATGAGCAGTTCTTC; v_call: TRBV10-3; clone_size: NA; d_call: TRBD2; j_call: TRBJ2-1
cdr3_aa: CASSPRDGGEDTQYF; cdr3_nt: TGCGCCAGCAGCCCACGGGACGGGGGGGAGGATACGCAGTATTTT; v_call: TRBV5-1; clone_size: many; d_call: TRBD2; j_call: TRBJ2-3
cdr3_aa: CASQPSLGQETQYF; cdr3_nt: TGTGCCAGCCAACCGTCTCTAGGGCAAGAGACCCAGTACTTC; v_call: TRBV18; clone_size: few; d_call: NA; j_call: TRBJ2-5
cdr3_aa: CSARSPVDTEAFF; cdr3_nt: TGCAGTGCACGGAGTCCCGTGGACACTGAAGCTTTCTTT; v_call: TRBV20-1; clone_size: NA; d_call: NA; j_call: TRBJ1-1
cdr3_aa: CSASSRVSEQYF; cdr3_nt: TGCAGTGCTAGTTCCCGGGTTTCCGAGCAGTACTTC; v_call: TRBV20-1; clone_size: once; d_call: NA; j_call: TRBJ2-7
cdr3_aa: CASSQDPGGGLGYTF; cdr3_nt: TGCGCCAGCAGCCAAGACCCCGGGGGGGGTTTGGGCTACACCTTC; v_call: TRBV4-3; clone_size: few; d_call: NA; j_call: TRBJ1-2
cdr3_aa: CSVVGKSYEQYF; cdr3_nt: TGCAGCGTTGTGGGCAAATCCTACGAGCAGTACTTC; v_call: TRBV29-1; clone_size: NA; d_call: NA; j_call: TRBJ2-7
cdr3_aa: CATRRGTGELFF; cdr3_nt: TGTGCCACCCGCAGGGGGACCGGGGAGCTGTTTTTT; v_call: TRBV24-1; clone_size: NA; d_call: TRBD1; j_call: TRBJ2-2
cdr3_aa: CTGQGAPNEQFF; cdr3_nt: TGCACTGGACAGGGGGCTCCCAATGAGCAGTTCTTC; v_call: TRBV29-1; clone_size: few; d_call: TRBD1; j_call: TRBJ2-1
cdr3_aa: CASSAGHNSGANVLTF; cdr3_nt: TGTGCCAGCAGCGCGGGACATAACTCTGGGGCCAACGTCCTGACTTTC; v_call: TRBV9; clone_size: NA; d_call: NA; j_call: TRBJ2-6
cdr3_aa: CASSPGLAGVDEQYF; cdr3_nt: TGCGCCAGCAGCCCCGGACTAGCGGGAGTAGACGAGCAGTACTTC; v_call: TRBV4-3; clone_size: few; d_call: TRBD2; j_call: TRBJ2-7
cdr3_aa: CSARGESVTDTQYF; cdr3_nt: TGCAGTGCTAGAGGGGAAAGTGTTACAGATACGCAGTATTTT; v_call: TRBV20-1; clone_size: NA; d_call: NA; j_call: TRBJ2-3
cdr3_aa: CSVSRGDAYEQYF; cdr3_nt: TGCAGCGTTTCTAGGGGAGATGCCTACGAGCAGTACTTC; v_call: TRBV29-1; clone_size: NA; d_call: NA; j_call: TRBJ2-7
cdr3_aa: CASSRQGRSGNTIYF; cdr3_nt: TGTGCCAGCAGTAGACAGGGACGCTCTGGAAACACCATATATTTT; v_call: TRBV27; clone_size: few; d_call: TRBD1; j_call: TRBJ1-3
cdr3_aa: CASTIQGLREQYF; cdr3_nt: TGTGCCAGCACTATCCAGGGGTTACGAGAGCAGTACTTC; v_call: TRBV2; clone_size: NA; d_call: NA; j_call: TRBJ2-7
cdr3_aa: CASGTSGYSTDTQYF; cdr3_nt: TGTGCCAGCGGGACTAGCGGGTATAGCACAGATACGCAGTATTTT; v_call: TRBV7-2; clone_size: few; d_call: TRBD2; j_call: TRBJ2-3
cdr3_aa: CASSRGGTEETQYF; cdr3_nt: TGCGCCAGCAGCCGGGGGGGGACGGAAGAGACCCAGTACTTC; v_call: TRBV5-1; clone_size: NA; d_call: TRBD2; j_call: TRBJ2-5
cdr3_aa: CASSVGLAAFTDTQYF; cdr3_nt: TGTGCCAGCAGCGTAGGACTAGCAGCCTTCACAGATACGCAGTATTTT; v_call: TRBV9; clone_size: NA; d_call: TRBD2; j_call: TRBJ2-3